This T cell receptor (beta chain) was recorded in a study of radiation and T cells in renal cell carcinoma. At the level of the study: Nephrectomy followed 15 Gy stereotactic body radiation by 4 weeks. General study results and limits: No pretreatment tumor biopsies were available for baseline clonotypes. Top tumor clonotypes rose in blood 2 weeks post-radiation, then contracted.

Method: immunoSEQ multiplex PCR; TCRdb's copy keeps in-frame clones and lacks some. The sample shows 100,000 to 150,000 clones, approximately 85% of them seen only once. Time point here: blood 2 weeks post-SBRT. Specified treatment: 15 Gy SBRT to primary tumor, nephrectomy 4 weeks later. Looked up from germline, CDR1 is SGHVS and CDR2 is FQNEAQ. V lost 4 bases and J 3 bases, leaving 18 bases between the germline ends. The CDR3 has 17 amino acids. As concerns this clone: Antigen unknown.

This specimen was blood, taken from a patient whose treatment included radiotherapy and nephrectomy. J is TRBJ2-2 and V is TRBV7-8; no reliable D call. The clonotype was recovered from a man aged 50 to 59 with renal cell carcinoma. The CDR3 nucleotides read TGTGCCAGCAGCTCCCCGACGACTCCCCGGGACACCGGGGAGCTGTTTTTT. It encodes CASSSPTTPRDTGELFF.